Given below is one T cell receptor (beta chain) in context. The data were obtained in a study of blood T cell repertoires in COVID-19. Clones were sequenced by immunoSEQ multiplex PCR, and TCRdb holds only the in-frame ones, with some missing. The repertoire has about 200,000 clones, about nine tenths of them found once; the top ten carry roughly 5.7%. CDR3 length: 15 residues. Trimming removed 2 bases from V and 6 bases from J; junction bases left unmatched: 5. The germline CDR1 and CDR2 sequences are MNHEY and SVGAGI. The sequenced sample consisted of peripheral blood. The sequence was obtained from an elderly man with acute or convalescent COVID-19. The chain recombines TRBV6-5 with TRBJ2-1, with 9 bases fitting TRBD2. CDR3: CASSYALAGLNEQFF. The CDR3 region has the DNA TGTGCCAGCAGTTACGCGCTAGCGGGACTCAATGAGCAGTTCTTC.